This TCR beta chain was found in a study of T cells after yellow fever vaccination. This clonotype appeared many times. The antigen is undetermined. TCRdb redid the calling of the 5' RACE reads with MiXCR, one entry per CDR3 protein. The table shows about 350,000 distinct CDR3 sequences, with roughly 4.3% occurring only once. Points from the study as a whole: Weaker in magnitude, the secondary response showed a faster peak on day 5 versus 15.

Germline lookup yields CDR1 SGHRS and CDR2 YFSETQ. V was shortened by 1 base and J by 5 bases, with 5 bases between the two germline ends. The CDR3 is 12 amino acids. Sequencing used PBMCs, obtained 5 days after the yellow fever booster vaccination. This receptor was obtained from a man younger than 35 who received the YFV17D yellow fever vaccine. The genes are TRBV5-1 and TRBJ2-3; D not certain. The CDR3 coding sequence is TGCGCCAGCAGCTTGTTAGGAGATACGCAGTATTTT. Its protein is CASSLLGDTQYF.